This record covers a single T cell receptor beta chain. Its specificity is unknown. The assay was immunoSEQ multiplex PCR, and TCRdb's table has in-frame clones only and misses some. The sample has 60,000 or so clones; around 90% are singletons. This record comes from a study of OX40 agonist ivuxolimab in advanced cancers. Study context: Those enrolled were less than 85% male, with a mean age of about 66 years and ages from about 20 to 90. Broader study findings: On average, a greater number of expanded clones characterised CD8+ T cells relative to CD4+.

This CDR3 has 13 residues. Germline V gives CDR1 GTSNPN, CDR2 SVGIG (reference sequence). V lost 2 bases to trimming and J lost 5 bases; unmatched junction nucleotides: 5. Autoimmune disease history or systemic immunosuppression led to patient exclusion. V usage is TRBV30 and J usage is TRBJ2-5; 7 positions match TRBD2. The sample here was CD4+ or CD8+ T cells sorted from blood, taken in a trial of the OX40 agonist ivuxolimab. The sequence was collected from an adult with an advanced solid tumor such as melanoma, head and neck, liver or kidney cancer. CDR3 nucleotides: TGTGCCTGGAGTCACGGACTAGTGGAGACCCAGTACTTC. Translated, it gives CAWSHGLVETQYF.